This T cell receptor (beta chain) was captured by sequencing in a study of cytomegalovirus exposure and HLA in healthy donors. Notes on the study in general: The authors enumerated over 150 TCR beta chains as linked to cytomegalovirus.

This clone has only one observation. What it recognizes is unknown. TCRdb's copy holds only in-frame clones and misses some; the assay was immunoSEQ multiplex PCR. The sample consists of about 360,000 clones, about nine tenths of them appearing once. CDR3 size: 14 residues. The clonotype was recovered from a woman in her late teens or twenties in good health and CMV-seronegative. This chain joins TRBV21-1 and TRBJ2-7; the table's D gene call, TRBD1, was not cross checked with the DNA. TRBV21-1 is an annotated pseudogene. The sequencing input was PBMCs. The chain's CDR3 is CASQVGTGFGEQYF. The CDR3 nucleotides are TGTGCCAGCCAAGTGGGGACAGGGTTTGGCGAGCAGTACTTC.